The 2 T cell receptor beta chains listed next were all sequenced from one sample in a study of control samples from healthy donors and cancer patients. This table comes from immunoSEQ multiplex PCR, and its TCRdb copy is limited to in-frame clones, with some not included. The sample holds about 130,000 clones; about nine tenths are singletons and the top ten take less than 6%. The source material was blood. The receptors derive from a man aged 18 to 30 in good health.

The chain has TRBV24-1 and TRBJ2-3, with D perhaps TRBD2 (5 bases). The length of the CDR3 is 11 residues. V was cut by 9 bases and J by 5 bases, with 8 bases left in between. CDR1 KGHDR and CDR2 SFDVKD come from the germline V gene. The CDR3 nucleotides read TGTGCCACCGGAAGCGGAGATACGCAGTATTTT. Its translation: CATGSGDTQYF.

CDR3 sequence (DNA): TGTGCCAGCTCACCAGGTCAGGGACAGGCCAGCAATCAGCCCCAGCATTTT. This sequence encodes CASSPGQGQASNQPQHF. This rearrangement joins TRBV18 to TRBJ1-5; 8 bases are shared with TRBD1. V was pared by 2 bases and J by 1 base, with 7 bases of the junction left unmatched. This CDR3 is built from 17 residues. Germline V lookup: CDR1 KGHSH, CDR2 LQKENI. The variable domain in full, with the rest retrieved from reference TRBV18 and TRBJ1-5, is NAGVMQNPRHLVRRRGQEARLRCSPMKGHSHVYWYRQLPEEGLKFMVYLQKENIIDESGMPKERFSAEFPKEGPSILRIQQVVRGDSAAYFCASSPGQGQASNQPQHFGDGTRLSIL.